The entry that follows covers one T cell receptor (beta chain) sequence. Its antigen is currently not known. Base qualities are not recorded, but no much larger clone differs from it by a single base. The donors were healthy, HIV-negative adults with no recently reported acute infections or vaccinations. Only Caucasian adults living in Nashville, Tennessee, USA were represented among the donors. CD4+ T cells were enriched by magnetic negative selection; naive cells were then positively selected on CD45RA, and the negative fraction formed the memory subset. Blood was obtained by leukapheresis, after which PBMCs were separated by Ficoll-Histopaque density gradient centrifugation and cryopreserved in liquid nitrogen vapor phase. Analytical flow cytometry was used to check the purity and quantity of each magnetically sorted T cell population. Each sorted fraction had its genomic DNA isolated and then quantified by UV absorbance on a Nanodrop 2000c.

Including cysteine and phenylalanine, the CDR3 has 13 amino acids. Only the CDR3 DNA stays, 39 bases, in frame from base 1. V was cut back by 6 bases and J by 0 bases, leaving a gap of 8 bases between them. CDR1 MNHEY and CDR2 SVGAGI were looked up in the germline V gene. The data derive from a study of shared clonotypes between healthy human individuals (dated by TCRdb to about 2020). In terms of the full investigation: The cohort comprised a couple of women and a few men aged 18 to 49 years. Each donor's leukapheresis produced roughly between about 0.8 and 8.9 billion PBMCs. Per donor, three plates each were used for CD4 naive and CD4 memory, two for CD8 naive, and one for CD8 memory. Different laboratories and diverse techniques were used to prepare libraries and sequence TCR repertoires, to increase sequencing depth and limit assay-specific biases. The study deeply sequenced blood TCR repertoires of about 5 healthy adults to estimate repertoire size and the extent of clonotype sharing between individuals. Here is what the overall study found, with its caveats: Clonotypes shared by all four sorted-subset donors showed higher generation probabilities than non-shared clonotypes. Even with the large sequencing depth, rarefaction of the sorted-subset datasets indicated that sequencing was incomplete. Only blood was sampled, and tissue TCR repertoires likely differ from those in blood. Roughly 5.2% of naive CD4, roughly 3.5% of naive CD8, about 2.5% of memory CD4, and approximately 0.4% of memory CD8 clonotypes were shared across a few donors. Naive subsets generally had larger estimated clonotype richness than memory subsets did. Based on pairwise subsampling, the degree of clonotype sharing among donors was expected to be affected by sequencing depth. Because the study included only a small number of donors, the genetic and exposure-history diversity represented was limited.

Using the deep immunoSEQ assay, multiplex PCR amplified TCR CDR3 regions from genomic DNA. For each cell subset, the extracted genomic DNA was distributed evenly across all wells of several immunoSEQ 96-well plates, and each plate served as one replicate. For sorted subsets, each replicate PCR was loaded with 200 ng genomic DNA, equivalent to approximately 27,000 T cell genomes. Purified libraries were measured with a Qubit 3.0 fluorometer, size-checked on a Bioanalyzer 2100, and measured again with the KAPA Library Quantification kit. Each immunoSEQ 96-well plate was sequenced on its own single-read 150-cycle Illumina NextSeq 550 flow cell. The authors' pipeline ran thus. Because the immunoSEQ output included only junctional sequences and no quality scores, the filtering could not be the same as the filtering used for full-length reads. To assign V/J genes and CDR3, sequences were annotated using PyIR, a Python wrapper for IgBLAST v1.9, with IMGT germline references. Reads were removed for weak V/J assignments (E-value above 1e-6), missing CDR3, stop codons, out-of-frame junctions, or ambiguous translated residues. V3J clonotypes were defined by identical inferred V gene, J gene, and CDR3 amino acid sequence. To compute the percentage overlap between repertoires, the number of shared unique clonotypes was divided by the size of the smaller repertoire. Repertoire richness was assessed with RTK rarefaction, the Chao1 estimator, and Recon v2.1 estimates of unobserved clonotypes. Generation probabilities were computed with OLGA for all TCRbeta clonotypes obtained by the gDNA method from several donors. Sourced from immuneACCESS, this table was stored by TCRdb with only in-frame sequences that have V and J called. A share of the clones is absent; for the studies checked, an unresolved V gene accounts for under half, and the remainder has no known explanation. V, J and clone size are taken as reported in that table, and D and trimming were inferred from the DNA itself. This sample gives 2 million to 2.5 million clones in total; 90% to 95% of them show up just once. 0.35% to 0.45% of the sample is held by the ten biggest clonotypes.

The TCR was taken from a young man in good health. Some clones in this sample may be carry-over from other donors' samples. The sequence links TRBV6-5 to TRBJ1-1, with the D gene not clear enough to name. Material for sequencing was naive CD4+ T cells from PBMCs. The cell subset or site label for this specimen denotes: CD45RA+ positively selected. The CDR3 has the sequence CASSEEMNTEAFF. The DNA sequence is as follows: TGTGCCAGCAGCGAAGAAATGAACACTGAAGCTTTCTTT.